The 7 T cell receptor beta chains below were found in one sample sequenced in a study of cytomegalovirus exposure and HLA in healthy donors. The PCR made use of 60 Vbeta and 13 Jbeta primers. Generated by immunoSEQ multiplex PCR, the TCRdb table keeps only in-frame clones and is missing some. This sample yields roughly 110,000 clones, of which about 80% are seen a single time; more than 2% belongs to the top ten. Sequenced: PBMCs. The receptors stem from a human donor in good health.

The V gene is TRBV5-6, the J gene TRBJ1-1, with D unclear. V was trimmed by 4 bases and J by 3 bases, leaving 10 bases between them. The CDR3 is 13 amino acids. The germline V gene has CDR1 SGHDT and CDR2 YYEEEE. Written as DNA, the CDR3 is TGTGCCAGCAGCCGCAGGATGGACACTGAAGCTTTCTTT. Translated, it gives CASSRRMDTEAFF.

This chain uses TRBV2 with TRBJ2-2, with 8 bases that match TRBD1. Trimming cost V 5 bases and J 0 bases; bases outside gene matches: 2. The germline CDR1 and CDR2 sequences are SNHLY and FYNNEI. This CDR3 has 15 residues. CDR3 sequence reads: CASSQQGANTGELFF. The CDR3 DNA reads TGTGCCAGCAGTCAACAGGGGGCGAACACCGGGGAGCTGTTTTTT.

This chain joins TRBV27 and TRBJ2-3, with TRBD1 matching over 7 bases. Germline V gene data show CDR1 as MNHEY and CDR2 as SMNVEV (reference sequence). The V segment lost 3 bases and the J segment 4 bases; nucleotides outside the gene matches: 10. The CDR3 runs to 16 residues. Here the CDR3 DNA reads TGTGCCAGCAGTTTTATCACAGGGGTGAGGGCAGATACGCAGTATTTT. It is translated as CASSFITGVRADTQYF.

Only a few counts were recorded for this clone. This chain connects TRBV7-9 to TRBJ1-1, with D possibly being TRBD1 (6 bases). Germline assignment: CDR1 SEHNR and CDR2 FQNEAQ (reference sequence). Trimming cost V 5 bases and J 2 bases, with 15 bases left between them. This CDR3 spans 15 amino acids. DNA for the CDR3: TGTGCCAGCAGCCCACCGACAGGCACCAACACTGAAGCTTTCTTT. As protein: CASSPPTGTNTEAFF. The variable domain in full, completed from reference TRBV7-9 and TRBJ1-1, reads DTGVSQNPRHKITKRGQNVTFRCDPISEHNRLYWYRQTLGQGPEFLTYFQNEAQLEKSRLLSDRFSAERPKGSFSTLEIQRTEQGDSAMYLCASSPPTGTNTEAFFGQGTRLTVV.

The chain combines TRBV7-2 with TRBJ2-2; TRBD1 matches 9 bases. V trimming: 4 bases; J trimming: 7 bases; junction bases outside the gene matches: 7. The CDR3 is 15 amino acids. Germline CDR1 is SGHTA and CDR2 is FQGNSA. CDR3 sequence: CASSSLTGGNGELFF. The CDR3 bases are TGTGCCAGCAGCTCCCTCACAGGGGGCAACGGGGAGCTGTTTTTT.

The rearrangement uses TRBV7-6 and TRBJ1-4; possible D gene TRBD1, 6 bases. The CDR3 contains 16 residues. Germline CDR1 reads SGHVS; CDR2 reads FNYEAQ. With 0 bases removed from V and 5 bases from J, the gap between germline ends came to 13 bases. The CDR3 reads CASSLAQGMSNEKLFF. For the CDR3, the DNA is TGTGCCAGCAGCTTAGCGCAGGGGATGTCAAATGAAAAACTGTTTTTT.

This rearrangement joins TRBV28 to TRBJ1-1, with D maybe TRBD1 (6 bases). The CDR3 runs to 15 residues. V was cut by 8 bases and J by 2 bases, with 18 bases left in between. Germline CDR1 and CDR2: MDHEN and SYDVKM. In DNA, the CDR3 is TGTGCCAGCCGGTGGGGGGGCACTGGTAACACTGAAGCTTTCTTT. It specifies CASRWGGTGNTEAFF.